Each of the 24 T cell receptor beta chains below was sequenced from the same sample in a study of CD4 T cells in relation to SARS-CoV-2 and coronaviruses. Unexposed donor CD4+ T cells date from 2011-2018, before the COVID-19 pandemic. Produced via immunoSEQ multiplex PCR; TCRdb's table is partial and in-frame only. The sample lists under 65,000 clones; roughly 88% were seen once. The sequenced sample was memory CD4+ T cells from PBMCs. Receptors originate from a human donor in good health.

V and J are TRBV6-1 and TRBJ1-6; D ambiguous. The CDR3 spans 16 residues. V was clipped by 0 bases and J by 0 bases, with 6 bases between them. CDR1 and CDR2 (germline): MNHNS, SASEGT. Written as DNA, the CDR3 is TGTGCCAGCAGTGAAGCCCAGAGCTCCTATAATTCACCCCTCCACTTT. Amino acids: CASSEAQSSYNSPLHF.

As regards this clone: The junction shows a germline mismatch at one end, possibly a read error. V is TRBV29-1 and J is TRBJ1-5, with D possibly matching TRBD1 (6 bases). This CDR3 has 12 amino acids. Germline V gives CDR1 SQVTM, CDR2 ANQGSEA. The CDR3 is CSVGQPNQPQHF. The CDR3 DNA reads TGCAGCGTAGGACAGCCCAATCAACCCCAGCATTTT.

V gene TRBV9 combines with J gene TRBJ1-3; D is unresolved. The V gene lost 7 bases and the J gene lost 4 bases, with 15 bases spanning the gap. Germline V lookup: CDR1 SGDLS, CDR2 YYNGEE. The CDR3 totals 14 residues. The CDR3 bases are TGTGCCAGCTCGACGCGGGATTACGGAAACACCATATATTTT. It is translated as CASSTRDYGNTIYF.

This clone came up a few times. A read error may produce the germline difference seen at one junction end. The rearrangement joins TRBV4-1 to TRBJ2-1; either TRBD1 or TRBD2 may fit D (6 bases each). The CDR3 contains 16 residues. Germline CDR1 reads MGHRA; CDR2 reads YSYEKL. CDR3 bases: TGCGCCAGCAGCCAAGATCCCATCGGGGGCTACGATGAGCAGTTCTTC. Protein sequence: CASSQDPIGGYDEQFF.

The V call is TRBV3-1 (or the pseudogene TRBV3-2), the J call TRBJ2-1; no clear D. V lost 1 base and J lost 8, with 18 bases in between. The germline CDR1 and CDR2 sequences are LGHDT and YNNKEL (reference sequence). CDR3 length: 16 residues. For the CDR3, the DNA is TGTGCCAGCAGCCAAGGGAATAGCCTTAACAATCATGAGCAGTTCTTC. Amino acids: CASSQGNSLNNHEQFF.

This clone was observed a single time. V usage is TRBV11-2 and J usage is TRBJ2-5; D could derive from TRBD1 or TRBD2 (5 bases each). In germline, CDR1 is SGHAT, CDR2 FQNNGV. V was clipped by 2 bases and J by 4 bases, with 8 bases between them. The CDR3 length is 13 residues. CDR3 loop: CASSLSGAETQYF. The CDR3 DNA reads TGTGCCAGCAGCTTATCCGGGGCAGAGACCCAGTACTTC.

In its sample, this clone was seen once. The chain links TRBV7-9 to TRBJ2-2; the D is unclear. The CDR3 totals 16 residues. Looked up from germline, CDR1 is SEHNR and CDR2 is FQNEAQ (reference sequence). Trimming left V 3 bases short and J 2 bases short, with 13 bases between. DNA for the CDR3: TGTGCCAGCAGCTTTGTTCCCTACGTAAACACCGGGGAGCTGTTTTTT. It specifies CASSFVPYVNTGELFF.

J is TRBJ2-7 and V is TRBV30, with a possible D match to TRBD2 (5 bases). This CDR3 comprises 16 residues. V dropped 2 bases and J dropped 7 bases, with 24 bases sitting between them. The V gene's germline CDR1 is GTSNPN and CDR2 SVGIG (reference sequence). The CDR3 loop is CAWSIPRGGRPSEQYF. The DNA for the CDR3 is TGTGCCTGGAGTATCCCCCGAGGAGGCCGTCCGAGTGAGCAGTACTTC.

The chain uses TRBV5-6 and TRBJ2-1; no clear D. The CDR3 has 12 residues. CDR1 SGHDT and CDR2 YYEEEE come from the germline V gene. The V end was cut by 2 bases, the J end by 8 bases, with 8 bases between. Here the CDR3 reads CASSFRTHEQFF. The CDR3 DNA is TGTGCCAGCAGCTTCAGGACGCATGAGCAGTTCTTC.

The chain employs TRBV6-5 and TRBJ2-1; 7 positions agree with TRBD2. V gave up 6 bases and J gave up 2 bases; unmatched junction bases: 7. The CDR3 loop spans 15 amino acids. The germline gives CDR1 MNHEY, CDR2 SVGAGI. CDR3 nucleotides: TGTGCCAGCAGATTAAGCGGGGCCACCTACAATGAGCAGTTCTTC. Translated, it gives CASRLSGATYNEQFF.

The V and J genes are TRBV7-2 and TRBJ2-3, with 7 bases aligning to TRBD2. Trimming cost V 1 base and J 0 bases; bases outside gene matches: 4. The CDR3 consists of 16 residues. The V gene's germline CDR1 is SGHTA and CDR2 FQGNSA. The DNA for the CDR3 is TGTGCCAGCAGCTTAGTCGGCGGGGGTAGCACAGATACGCAGTATTTT. This sequence encodes CASSLVGGGSTDTQYF.

The rearrangement links TRBV28 to TRBJ2-3; 7 bases match TRBD1. The CDR3 loop spans 12 amino acids. Germline loops: CDR1 MDHEN, CDR2 SYDVKM. After removal of 4 bases from V and 13 bases from J, the junction contained 8 bases not matched to a gene. This chain's CDR3 is CASSSSGGSKYF. The CDR3 bases are TGTGCCAGCAGTTCCTCAGGGGGATCGAAGTATTTT.

The table lists this clone with a count of one. The V call is TRBV3-1 (or the pseudogene TRBV3-2), the J call TRBJ1-2; 7 bases are shared with TRBD1. The V gene's germline CDR1 is LGHDT and CDR2 YNNKEL (reference sequence). Trimming cost V 5 bases and J 2 bases; bases outside gene matches: 5. The CDR3 loop spans 14 amino acids. CDR3 region: CASSRTGVNYGYTF. CDR3 DNA sequence: TGTGCCAGCAGCAGGACAGGCGTCAACTATGGCTACACCTTC.

This chain links TRBV2 with TRBJ2-3; D perhaps matches TRBD2 (6 bases). The CDR3 length is 16 residues. V lost 3 bases and J 0 bases, leaving 13 bases between the germline ends. Germline-derived CDR1 and CDR2 are SNHLY and FYNNEI. CDR3 region: CASSDVAASSTDTQYF. In DNA form, the CDR3 reads TGTGCCAGCAGTGATGTAGCGGCATCTAGCACAGATACGCAGTATTTT.

V gene TRBV2 combines with J gene TRBJ2-5, with TRBD1 matching over 10 bases. J lost 4 bases, V lost 6 bases, and 8 bases had no gene match. This CDR3 comprises 15 residues. Germline loops: CDR1 SNHLY, CDR2 FYNNEI. The CDR3 bases are TGTGCCAGCAGAGACCGGGACAGGGGTCGAGAGACCCAGTACTTC. This translates into CASRDRDRGRETQYF. The full variable domain, rest sourced from reference TRBV2 and TRBJ2-5, is EPEVTQTPSHQVTQMGQEVILRCVPISNHLYFYWYRQILGQKVEFLVSFYNNEISEKSEIFDDQFSVERPDGSNFTLKIRSTKLEDSAMYFCASRDRDRGRETQYFGPGTRLLVL.

V gene TRBV3-1 (or the pseudogene TRBV3-2) combines with J gene TRBJ1-2; TRBD1 might be the D (6 bases). CDR1 and CDR2 from the germline V gene are LGHDT and YNNKEL (reference sequence). Trimming cost V 4 bases and J 11 bases, with 11 bases left between them. The CDR3 runs 11 residues. Written as DNA, the CDR3 is TGTGCCAGCAGCCTTGGACAGATATACACCTTC. As protein: CASSLGQIYTF.

The chain joins TRBV7-2 to TRBJ2-1; a possible D gene is TRBD1 (5 bases). Trimming left V 1 base short and J 9 bases short, with 13 bases between. Germline V gene data show CDR1 as SGHTA and CDR2 as FQGNSA. CDR3 size: 14 residues. The CDR3 sequence: CASSLGAGSGEQFF. CDR3 DNA sequence: TGTGCCAGCAGCTTAGGGGCAGGGTCTGGTGAGCAGTTCTTC. The variable domain in full, with the rest retrieved from reference TRBV7-2 and TRBJ2-1, is GAGVSQSPSNKVTEKGKDVELRCDPISGHTALYWYRQSLGQGLEFLIYFQGNSAPDKSGLPSDRFSAERTGGSVSTLTIQRTQQEDSAVYLCASSLGAGSGEQFFGPGTRLTVL.

CDR3 sequence reads: CASSRTRDYEQYF. The CDR3 region has the DNA TGTGCCAGCAGCCGTACCAGGGACTACGAGCAGTACTTC. The gene calls are TRBV7-8 and TRBJ2-7, with D possibly TRBD1 on 5 matching bases. The CDR3 sequence is 13 residues long. V gave up 5 bases and J gave up 3 bases, with 11 bases separating them. The germline gives CDR1 SGHVS, CDR2 FQNEAQ.

The chain couples TRBV7-2 to TRBJ1-5; 7 positions agree with TRBD1. V lost 5 bases to trimming and J lost 3 bases; unmatched junction nucleotides: 7. The germline V gene has CDR1 SGHTA and CDR2 FQGNSA. CDR3 length: 15 residues. CDR3 protein: CASSEGTAHNQPQHF. The DNA of the CDR3 is TGTGCCAGCAGCGAAGGGACAGCCCACAATCAGCCCCAGCATTTT.

The V gene is TRBV11-2, the J gene TRBJ1-3; D ambiguous. The CDR3 runs to 12 residues. V was clipped by 5 bases and J by 2 bases, with 4 bases between them. Germline V CDR1 and CDR2: SGHAT, FQNNGV. This CDR3 is CASSRAGNTIYF. CDR3 bases: TGTGCCAGCAGCCGAGCTGGAAACACCATATATTTT. The complete variable domain, with remaining parts taken from reference TRBV11-2 and TRBJ1-3, reads EAGVAQSPRYKIIEKRQSVAFWCNPISGHATLYWYQQILGQGPKLLIQFQNNGVVDDSQLPKDRFSAERLKGVDSTLKIQPAKLEDSAVYLCASSRAGNTIYFGEGSWLTVV.

This chain uses TRBV28 with TRBJ1-1; a weak D match, TRBD1 (5 bases). The germline V gene has CDR1 MDHEN and CDR2 SYDVKM. Between the trimmed V and J ends, which lost 5 bases and 4 bases, there was a span of 11 bases. CDR3 length: 13 residues. CDR3 DNA sequence: TGTGCCAGCAGTCTGGACGGGACCACTGAAGCTTTCTTT. Translated, it gives CASSLDGTTEAFF.

V gene TRBV7-9 combines with J gene TRBJ2-7; maybe TRBD2 (6 bases). CDR1 is SEHNR, CDR2 FQNEAQ, per germline (reference sequence). The ends were cut back, 4 bases at V and 0 bases at J, with 13 bases in the middle. The CDR3 covers 15 residues. CDR3 in amino acids: CASSSHGSSSYEQYF. CDR3 nucleotides: TGTGCCAGCAGCTCCCACGGGAGTAGCTCCTACGAGCAGTACTTC.

The V call is TRBV28, the J call TRBJ1-1; tentatively, D is TRBD1 (5 bases). Germline CDR1 reads MDHEN; CDR2 reads SYDVKM. The germline V and J ends were trimmed by 6 bases and 5 bases, with 13 bases remaining between them. The CDR3 runs to 13 residues. For the CDR3, the DNA is TGTGCCAGCAGACCGGGGCGGGAGACTGAAGCTTTCTTT. It yields the protein CASRPGRETEAFF.

The chain couples TRBV5-1 to TRBJ2-2; 10 bases are shared with TRBD1. There are 14 residues in the CDR3. Germline values: CDR1 SGHRS, CDR2 YFSETQ. Trimming at V came to 3 bases and at J to 5 bases, leaving 1 base not matched to a gene. In DNA, the CDR3 is TGCGCCAGCAGCTGGGGACAGGGGACCGGGGAGCTGTTTTTT. As protein: CASSWGQGTGELFF. The full variable domain, completed using reference TRBV5-1 and TRBJ2-2, is KAGVTQTPRYLIKTRGQQVTLSCSPISGHRSVSWYQQTPGQGLQFLFEYFSETQRNKGNFPGRFSGRQFSNSRSEMNVSTLELGDSALYLCASSWGQGTGELFFGEGSRLTVL.